This T cell receptor beta chain is from a study of blood T cell repertoires in COVID-19. Libraries were prepared by immunoSEQ multiplex PCR; TCRdb keeps only in-frame clonotypes and omits some of them. The sample includes roughly 160,000 clones, around 83% of them seen just once. V lost 5 bases to trimming and J lost 8 bases, with 19 bases between them. The CDR3 sequence is 15 residues long. Per germline, CDR1 SGHTA and CDR2 FQGNSA. This receptor was taken from a young man with acute or convalescent COVID-19. The sequenced material came from peripheral blood. The chain has TRBV7-2 and TRBJ2-1; a possible D gene is TRBD1 (6 bases). In nucleotides, the CDR3 is TGTGCCAGCAGCATCGCCAGGGGAGATAGCTATGAGCAGTTCTTC. Its protein is CASSIARGDSYEQFF.